A single sample gave rise to the 8 T cell receptor beta chains below, sequenced in a study of beta chain features in type 1 diabetes. The authors reverse transcribed all of the isolated RNA, so sequencing captured expressed TCRB transcripts. The method was immunoSEQ multiplex PCR; TCRdb's version includes in-frame clones alone and lacks a portion of them. The data hold hundreds of thousands of clones, with around 9.9% observed a single time. These TCRs are of unknown antigen specificity. Study results and limitations: Type 1 diabetes patients had moderately but significantly shorter TCRB CDR3s in all four CD4+ subsets.

The sequencing input was naive CD4+ T cells from blood. The receptors were gathered from a man under 40 with type 1 diabetes.

The chain carries TRBV27 and TRBJ2-7; no reliable D call. The CDR3 has 11 residues. Deletions cut 4 bases from V and 4 bases from J, with 5 bases between. Germline assignment: CDR1 MNHEY and CDR2 SMNVEV (reference sequence). In nucleotides, the CDR3 is TGTGCCAGCAGTTACAGATACGAGCAGTACTTC. Translating gives CASSYRYEQYF.

This clone was counted a single time. The chain employs TRBV7-6 and TRBJ1-2; 10 bases match TRBD1. The V gene's germline CDR1 is SGHVS and CDR2 FNYEAQ. The CDR3 extends over 17 amino acids. After removal of 2 bases from V and 2 bases from J, the junction contained 8 bases not matched to a gene. This CDR3 reads CASSLRTGGDGNYGYTF. As DNA, the CDR3 is TGTGCCAGCAGCTTAAGGACAGGGGGAGATGGAAACTATGGCTACACCTTC.

CDR3 bases: TGTGCCAGCAGAGGGGGGGGTCGGGCACTTAACTATGGCTACACCTTC. This translates into CASRGGGRALNYGYTF. The rearrangement uses TRBV5-4 and TRBJ1-2; perhaps TRBD1 as D (6 bases). Germline CDR1 and CDR2: SGHNT and YYREEE (reference sequence). The CDR3 runs 16 residues. The V and J ends lost 5 bases and 1 base respectively, with 18 bases between them.

The rearrangement links TRBV4-1 to TRBJ2-5; perhaps TRBD1 as D (5 bases). The CDR3 is made up of 16 amino acids. The V end was cut by 4 bases, the J end by 3 bases, with 18 bases between. Looked up from germline, CDR1 is MGHRA and CDR2 is YSYEKL. For the CDR3, the DNA is TGCGCCAGCAGCCCGCACCCCCGTGGCAGGGAAGAGACCCAGTACTTC. The encoded protein is CASSPHPRGREETQYF.

This sequence joins TRBV7-3 and TRBJ2-1, with 15 positions matching TRBD2. The V gene's germline CDR1 is SGHTA and CDR2 FQGTGA. J lost 10 bases, V lost 4 bases, and 5 bases had no gene match. CDR3 length equals 15 residues. The CDR3 region is CASSSLGLAGGEQFF. In nucleotides, the CDR3 is TGTGCCAGCAGCTCCCTGGGACTAGCGGGGGGAGAGCAGTTCTTC.

The chain uses TRBV7-9 and TRBJ1-1; D unresolved. The ends were cut back, 3 bases at V and 1 base at J, with 15 bases in the middle. Germline values: CDR1 SEHNR, CDR2 FQNEAQ (reference sequence). The CDR3 is 16 amino acids. The CDR3 DNA reads as TGTGCCAGCAGCTTCGACCTAAGCGGGAAGAACACTGAAGCTTTCTTT. This encodes CASSFDLSGKNTEAFF.

The chain links TRBV4-2 to TRBJ2-3, with D possibly matching TRBD1 (8 bases). The CDR3 consists of 14 residues. V was pared by 4 bases and J by 8 bases, with 16 bases between. Germline V CDR1 and CDR2: LGHNA, YNFKEQ. The DNA for the CDR3 is TGTGCCAGCAGCCCCTCGACAGGGGAGGGTACGCAGTATTTT. Encoded protein: CASSPSTGEGTQYF.

With respect to this clone: Additional DNA sequences in this sample encode the identical CDR3. CDR3 amino acids: CASSLRGSQETQYF. CDR3 sequence (DNA): TGTGCCAGCAGCCTGCGGGGAAGCCAAGAGACCCAGTACTTC. The chain carries TRBV5-4 and TRBJ2-5, with D perhaps TRBD2 (6 bases). Germline loops: CDR1 SGHNT, CDR2 YYREEE (reference sequence). The CDR3 has 14 amino acids. The V gene lost 4 bases and the J gene lost 1 base, with 11 bases spanning the gap.